This passage covers 31 T cell receptor beta chains from one sample sequenced in a study of cytomegalovirus exposure and HLA in healthy donors. 60 Vbeta and 13 Jbeta primers were used in PCR. The repertoire was sequenced with immunoSEQ multiplex PCR; TCRdb's copy has only in-frame clones and lacks some. The table has more than 95,000 clones, roughly four fifths seen once. The sample comprised PBMCs. The receptors were gathered from a woman in her fifties or sixties in good health and CMV-seropositive.

The rearrangement uses TRBV9 and TRBJ2-1, with 7 bases fitting TRBD2. Germline V gene sequence: CDR1 SGDLS, CDR2 YYNGEE. The CDR3 is made up of 15 amino acids. Germline trimming cut 4 bases from V and 0 bases from J; bases unmatched to any gene: 4. The CDR3 DNA reads as TGTGCCAGCAGCCCCCTAGCGGCCTCCTACAATGAGCAGTTCTTC. Its translation: CASSPLAASYNEQFF.

The V call is TRBV6-6, the J call TRBJ2-5, with D possibly TRBD1 on 5 matching bases. Trimming removed 4 bases from V and 11 bases from J, with 20 bases in between. The CDR3 spans 14 residues. Per germline, CDR1 MNHNY and CDR2 SVGAGI (reference sequence). This CDR3 reads CASSFTGDGDEQYF. The DNA of the CDR3 is TGTGCCAGCAGTTTCACAGGCGACGGTGATGAGCAGTACTTC.

This clone was recorded a few times. The CDR3 nucleotides read TGTGCCAGCAGTACCAACAGGGGACTTAGTCAGCCCCAGCATTTT. Amino acids: CASSTNRGLSQPQHF. The rearrangement uses TRBV27 and TRBJ1-5, with 7 bases aligning to TRBD1. The CDR3 covers 15 residues. Germline CDR1 and CDR2: MNHEY and SMNVEV (reference sequence). The ends lost 5 bases at V and 6 bases at J; junction bases unmatched: 10.

This clone was found a few times. The V and J genes are TRBV9 and TRBJ2-7; 13 bases map to TRBD2. This CDR3 spans 18 amino acids. From germline, CDR1 is SGDLS and CDR2 YYNGEE. With 0 bases clipped from V and 4 bases from J, the junction kept 10 bases outside the gene matches. The CDR3 coding sequence is TGTGCCAGCAGCGTAGGGCCCCCGACTAGCGGGGGGTTGTACGAGCAGTACTTC. It codes for CASSVGPPTSGGLYEQYF.

The chain employs TRBV2 and TRBJ1-5, with no clear D. The CDR3 is 15 amino acids. The V end lost 4 bases, the J end lost 4 bases, and 14 bases lay between the germline ends. Germline-derived CDR1 and CDR2 are SNHLY and FYNNEI. The CDR3 sequence: CASSAEGGRNQPQHF. The DNA for the CDR3 is TGTGCCAGCAGTGCCGAGGGAGGTAGGAATCAGCCCCAGCATTTT.

V and J are TRBV7-9 and TRBJ2-1; 10 positions agree with TRBD1. V lost 5 bases to trimming and J lost 8 bases; unmatched junction nucleotides: 6. The CDR3 is 14 residues long. Germline V gives CDR1 SEHNR, CDR2 FQNEAQ (reference sequence). The chain's CDR3 is CASSPGTGVDEQFF. The CDR3 DNA reads TGTGCCAGCAGCCCAGGGACAGGGGTGGATGAGCAGTTCTTC. Looking up the rest from reference TRBV7-9 and TRBJ2-1 gives the full variable domain: DTGVSQNPRHKITKRGQNVTFRCDPISEHNRLYWYRQTLGQGPEFLTYFQNEAQLEKSRLLSDRFSAERPKGSFSTLEIQRTEQGDSAMYLCASSPGTGVDEQFFGPGTRLTVL.

V usage is TRBV2 and J usage is TRBJ1-5; D might be TRBD1 (6 bases). V lost 6 bases, J lost 0 bases, and 12 bases lay in between. The CDR3 runs 15 residues. CDR1 and CDR2 from the germline V gene are SNHLY and FYNNEI. The CDR3 loop is CASSRQVLSNQPQHF. CDR3 nucleotides: TGTGCCAGCAGCCGACAGGTCCTTAGCAATCAGCCCCAGCATTTT.

The chain combines TRBV6-1 with TRBJ1-2; D is undetermined. Per germline, CDR1 MNHNS and CDR2 SASEGT. V was clipped by 0 bases and J by 4 bases, with 9 bases between them. The CDR3 is 14 residues long. Written as DNA, the CDR3 is TGTGCCAGCAGTGAAGCGACACCTGTCTATGGCTACACCTTC. It yields the protein CASSEATPVYGYTF.

This sequence joins TRBV15 and TRBJ1-2, with a possible D match to TRBD1 (5 bases). Germline V CDR1 and CDR2: LNHNV, YYDKDF (reference sequence). Trimming removed 1 base at V and 0 bases at J, with 12 bases between. CDR3 length: 16 amino acids. The CDR3 loop reads CATSRGDRTSNYGYTF. For the CDR3, the DNA is TGTGCCACCAGCAGAGGCGACAGAACTTCTAACTATGGCTACACCTTC.

The chain carries TRBV4-3 and TRBJ1-2; tentatively, D is TRBD1 (6 bases). Germline V gene lookup returns CDR1 LGHNA and CDR2 YSLEER. The CDR3 loop spans 14 amino acids. V was trimmed by 0 bases and J by 13 bases, leaving 18 bases between them. The CDR3 protein is CASSQDNRAARGTF. DNA of the CDR3: TGCGCCAGCAGCCAAGATAATAGGGCGGCCAGGGGCACCTTC.

The CDR3 protein is CASSWTTGAVGGNYGYTF. The CDR3 nucleotides are TGTGCCAGCAGCTGGACGACAGGGGCAGTAGGGGGCAACTATGGCTACACCTTC. The chain links TRBV11-2 to TRBJ1-2, with 8 positions matching TRBD1. The CDR3 spans 18 residues. CDR1 is SGHAT and CDR2 is FQNNGV in the germline V gene. The ends lost 4 bases at V and 2 bases at J; junction bases unmatched: 15.

The chain joins TRBV29-1 to TRBJ2-7; D may be TRBD2 (6 bases). This CDR3 comprises 14 residues. Germline V gene lookup returns CDR1 SQVTM and CDR2 ANQGSEA. Trimming shortened V by 5 bases and J by 0 bases, and 14 bases separated the two germline ends. CDR3 amino acids: CSVSRDWSSYEQYF. Written as DNA, the CDR3 is TGCAGCGTTAGCCGGGACTGGAGCTCCTACGAGCAGTACTTC.

The V call is TRBV6-5, the J call TRBJ1-1; D unresolved. This CDR3 comprises 13 residues. Trimming removed 2 bases at V and 2 bases at J, with 6 bases between. Germline V lookup: CDR1 MNHEY, CDR2 SVGAGI. CDR3 coding DNA: TGTGCCAGCAGTTACGCGGGAAACACTGAAGCTTTCTTT. Translated: CASSYAGNTEAFF.

On this clone: At one end, the junction sequence differs from germline, possibly due to a read error. This chain uses TRBV7-9 with TRBJ2-5, with D tentatively TRBD1 (5 bases). Germline assignment: CDR1 SEHNR and CDR2 FQNEAQ (reference sequence). The CDR3 runs to 15 residues. CDR3 sequence (DNA): TGTTCCAGCAGCCCCCCCAGGACAAACCAAGAGACCCAGTACTTC. This translates into CSSSPPRTNQETQYF. The full variable domain, its missing parts supplied by reference TRBV7-9 and TRBJ2-5, is DTGVSQNPRHKITKRGQNVTFRCDPISEHNRLYWYRQTLGQGPEFLTYFQNEAQLEKSRLLSDRFSAERPKGSFSTLEIQRTEQGDSAMYLCSSSPPRTNQETQYFGPGTRLLVL.

The chain links TRBV9 to TRBJ2-2; D unclear. Germline values: CDR1 SGDLS, CDR2 YYNGEE. V was pared by 3 bases and J by 1 base, with 4 bases between. The CDR3 spans 13 residues. CDR3: CASSDGNTGELFF. The CDR3 coding sequence is TGTGCCAGCAGCGACGGGAACACCGGGGAGCTGTTTTTT.

This clone has a handful of counts. The chain is built from TRBV30 and TRBJ2-7; D ambiguous. Per the germline V gene, CDR1 is GTSNPN and CDR2 is SVGIG (reference sequence). This CDR3 has 12 residues. Trimming left V 3 bases short and J 6 bases short, with 12 bases between. The CDR3 DNA follows: TGTGCCTGGAGCCCCGAGTACAGCGAGCAGTACTTC. This translates into CAWSPEYSEQYF. Drawing the rest from reference TRBV30 and TRBJ2-7, the complete variable domain is SQTIHQWPATLVQPVGSPLSLECTVEGTSNPNLYWYRQAAGRGLQLLFYSVGIGQISSEVPQNLSASRPQDRQFILSSKKLLLSDSGFYLCAWSPEYSEQYFGPGTRLTVT.

The V and J genes are TRBV4-1 and TRBJ1-1; a weak D match, TRBD1 (5 bases). The CDR3 totals 14 residues. Germline loops: CDR1 MGHRA, CDR2 YSYEKL. V was pared by 2 bases and J by 0 bases, with 7 bases between. CDR3 coding DNA: TGCGCCAGCAGCCAAACAGGCTTGAACACTGAAGCTTTCTTT. As protein: CASSQTGLNTEAFF.

This chain uses TRBV2 with TRBJ2-1; 7 nucleotides agree with TRBD1. The CDR3 runs to 14 residues. CDR1 SNHLY and CDR2 FYNNEI come from the germline V gene. Trimming at V came to 4 bases and at J to 1 base, leaving 1 base not matched to a gene. CDR3 coding DNA: TGTGCCAGCAGTGGGGACAGATCCTACAATGAGCAGTTCTTC. Translated: CASSGDRSYNEQFF.

The rearrangement uses TRBV2 and TRBJ1-1; TRBD1 is a possible D gene (5 bases). The CDR3 has 13 residues. Trimming left V 11 bases short and J 1 base short, with 14 bases between. Germline CDR1 is SNHLY and CDR2 is FYNNEI. CDR3 region: CAGASGGNTEAFF. Written as DNA, the CDR3 is TGTGCCGGGGCTTCCGGGGGGAACACTGAAGCTTTCTTT.

This chain links TRBV5-1 with TRBJ2-3; TRBD2 aligns across 10 bases. This CDR3 contains 14 residues. V was pared by 6 bases and J by 4 bases, with 5 bases of the junction left unmatched. CDR1 SGHRS and CDR2 YFSETQ come from the germline V gene. The CDR3 here is CASKSSGRPDTQYF. Here the CDR3 DNA reads TGCGCCAGCAAGAGTAGCGGGAGGCCAGATACGCAGTATTTT.

The genes are TRBV6-6 and TRBJ2-1; possible D gene TRBD2, 6 bases. This CDR3 has 13 residues. Trimming pared 7 bases from V and 4 bases from J, leaving 11 bases between. CDR1 and CDR2 (germline): MNHNY, SVGAGI (reference sequence). The CDR3 bases are TGTGCCAGCAACGGGGGAACATACAATGAGCAGTTCTTC. Amino acids: CASNGGTYNEQFF.

This chain connects TRBV19 to TRBJ2-4; tentative D call: TRBD1 (5 bases). Germline assignment: CDR1 LNHDA and CDR2 SQIVND (reference sequence). V was pared by 6 bases and J by 3 bases, with 9 bases between. CDR3 length: 13 residues. The CDR3 nucleotides read TGTGCCAGTAGCGGGCAGGGCAAAAACATTCAGTACTTC. Translated: CASSGQGKNIQYF.

The chain recombines TRBV28 with TRBJ1-1; a weak D match, TRBD1 (5 bases). CDR1 and CDR2 (germline): MDHEN, SYDVKM. CDR3 length: 13 amino acids. Between the trimmed V and J ends, which lost 5 bases and 10 bases, there was a span of 17 bases. CDR3 in DNA: TGTGCCAGCAGTCTCAGGGATAGGCCGCGAGCTTTCTTT. It yields the protein CASSLRDRPRAFF.

This clone was observed a handful of times. V gene TRBV7-2 combines with J gene TRBJ2-7; the match to TRBD2 covers 7 bases. There are 16 residues in the CDR3. The trim removed 5 bases at V and 0 bases at J, leaving 10 bases unmatched. Germline assignment: CDR1 SGHTA and CDR2 FQGNSA. The DNA for the CDR3 is TGTGCCAGCAGCCTGACTAGCTCCTCGAGCTCCTACGAGCAGTACTTC. Translating gives CASSLTSSSSSYEQYF.

The CDR3 nucleotides are TGTGCCAGCAGCTTACCATCTTTACAGGGGCAAGAGACCCAGTACTTC. This encodes CASSLPSLQGQETQYF. V is TRBV11-1 and J is TRBJ2-5, with 7 positions matching TRBD1. V lost 2 bases, J lost 2 bases, and 8 bases stayed unmatched. CDR1 and CDR2 (germline): SGHAT, FQDESV (reference sequence). The CDR3 length is 16 residues.

The genes are TRBV6-1 and TRBJ2-3; TRBD2 is a possible D gene (6 bases). V was cut by 6 bases and J by 3 bases, with 16 bases left in between. The length of the CDR3 is 15 residues. Germline V gene sequence: CDR1 MNHNS, CDR2 SASEGT. CDR3 sequence: CASRGGGSRTDTQYF. The CDR3 coding sequence is TGTGCCAGCAGGGGAGGTGGTTCTAGGACAGATACGCAGTATTTT.

The table lists this clone with a count of one. The chain employs TRBV4-1 and TRBJ1-2, with D hard to call. Trimming shortened V by 1 base and J by 2 bases, and 11 bases separated the two germline ends. There are 15 residues in the CDR3. Germline CDR1 is MGHRA and CDR2 is YSYEKL. CDR3 nucleotides: TGCGCCAGCAGCCAAGCCCCGACGGGGAACTATGGCTACACCTTC. It yields the protein CASSQAPTGNYGYTF.

The V gene is TRBV11-2, the J gene TRBJ2-7; TRBD2 aligns across 11 bases. Per germline, CDR1 SGHAT and CDR2 FQNNGV. Unmatched junction bases numbered 5, after V lost 2 bases and J lost 2 bases. The CDR3 covers 16 residues. CDR3 residues: CASSLKVSGGAYEQYF. Here the CDR3 DNA reads TGTGCCAGCAGCTTAAAGGTTAGCGGGGGGGCCTACGAGCAGTACTTC.

This chain uses TRBV19 with TRBJ2-3; 9 bases map to TRBD1. There are 15 residues in the CDR3. Germline V lookup: CDR1 LNHDA, CDR2 SQIVND (reference sequence). The junction had 7 bases not matched to a gene; V was cut back by 7 bases and J by 2 bases. CDR3 bases: TGTGCCAGTACGGACAGGGGCCGGGTCACAGATACGCAGTATTTT. Amino acids: CASTDRGRVTDTQYF.

This clone was seen once. The rearrangement joins TRBV7-2 to TRBJ2-5; tentatively, D is TRBD2 (7 bases). Deletions cut 2 bases from V and 5 bases from J, with 24 bases between. The CDR3 spans 18 residues. Germline CDR1 reads SGHTA; CDR2 reads FQGNSA. The CDR3 loop reads CASSLRGGGGGPRETQYF. DNA for the CDR3: TGTGCCAGCAGCTTACGAGGTGGAGGCGGGGGCCCCCGGGAGACCCAGTACTTC.

This sequence joins TRBV11-2 and TRBJ2-3; no firm D call. The CDR3 runs to 14 residues. Trimming removed 6 bases from V and 0 bases from J, with 10 bases in between. Germline CDR1 SGHAT, CDR2 FQNNGV. CDR3 in DNA: TGTGCCAGCAGACGAACATCTAGCACAGATACGCAGTATTTT. Amino acids: CASRRTSSTDTQYF. The whole variable domain, remainder taken from reference TRBV11-2 and TRBJ2-3, is EAGVAQSPRYKIIEKRQSVAFWCNPISGHATLYWYQQILGQGPKLLIQFQNNGVVDDSQLPKDRFSAERLKGVDSTLKIQPAKLEDSAVYLCASRRTSSTDTQYFGPGTRLTVL.